This TCR beta chain is drawn from a study of T cell responses to AZD1222 COVID-19 vaccine (dated by TCRdb to the early 2020s). In the study overall: TCR sequencing was performed for roughly 250 trial participants, of whom around 210 were given two doses of AZD1222 and approximately 25 were given two doses of MenACWY control vaccine. Trial participants were enrolled by age into subgroups of 18-55, 56-69 and 70-plus years, and roughly 150, 30 and 60 TCR-sequenced participants, respectively, were included in these subgroups.

Notes on this clone: This clone's antigen is unknown. Per-base qualities were not stored, and no clone one base away is much larger.

The CDR3 regions of human TCRbeta chains were analyzed by immunosequencing. As for the original processing: TCRs in the repertoires were matched against a reference library of SARS-CoV-2-specific TCRs that had been generated with the MIRA antigen-specificity platform. Breadth was defined as the fraction of unique TCRs that were SARS-CoV-2-associated. Depth was defined as the fraction of total T cells that were SARS-CoV-2-associated. Using the MIRA data, each spike-specific TCR was mapped to the spike region that the TCR reacts to and placed in a CD4 or CD8 class. Log10-transformed breadth and depth values were compared by one-way ANOVA with Sidak's multiple comparisons tests. TCRdb re-hosts the immuneACCESS table, in-frame sequences only. Its copies lack some clones; in the studies checked, an unresolved V gene accounts for under half of them, and the cause for the rest is not known. That table is the source of V, J and clone size, and D and trimming were worked out from the DNA. In this sample the table shows approximately 110,000 clones, approximately 85% of which occur a single time. Approximately 4.4% of the sample is taken by the ten largest.

Broad study findings and their caveats: A significant rise in spike-specific TCR breadth and depth was observed after two AZD1222 doses relative to day 0 and relative to MenACWY recipients. In the small 56-69-year group, the increase in depth fell short of significance, most likely because of low power. Reportedly, almost half of the unique spike-specific TCRs recognized epitopes lying outside the regions that are mutated in the B.1.351 and B.1.1.7 variants. Only a handful of AZD1222 recipients were SARS-CoV-2 seropositive at baseline, limiting conclusions about previously exposed vaccinees. No day 14 peak-response samples were available, so repertoires were characterized only after the peak T cell response. Participants were mostly white British, with more females than males. The authors suggested clonal diversity may have been underestimated. Vaccine-associated CD4 TCRs spanned the whole spike protein, with dominant responses in regions 160-218 and 743-854.

V is cut back by 4 bases and J by 4 bases, with 6 bases in the junction unmatched. The CDR3 covers 15 residues, taking in both the cysteine and the phenylalanine. Only the CDR3 portion is preserved as DNA: 45 bases, with reading frame beginning at the first base. The germline V gene encodes CDR1 MGHRA and CDR2 YSYEKL. The intended sense of this specimen's time point label: about 28 days (+/-7) after the second vaccine dose. AZD1222 recipients with second doses at about 4 weeks or about 12 weeks were pooled, because spike-specific TCR depth and breadth did not differ between schedules. Vaccinee samples came from UK trials COV001 and COV002, including a single-blind randomized controlled phase 2/3 trial of AZD1222 (ChAdOx1 nCoV-19) in healthy adults. For TCRbeta chain sequencing, PBMC samples were collected from trial participants at day 0 and at day 28 after the second dose.

Recombination connected TRBV4-1 to TRBJ2-1, with 8 central nucleotides matching TRBD1. Source: peripheral blood, taken 28 days after the second AZD1222 dose. This clonotype was sampled from an adult who received the AZD1222 COVID-19 vaccine. For the CDR3, the sequence is CASSLGQGSYNEQFF. The DNA sequence follows: TGCGCCAGCAGCCTAGGACAGGGATCTTACAATGAGCAGTTCTTC.